These 30 T cell receptor beta chains were all obtained from the same sample, sequenced in a study of T cells in Graves' hyperthyroidism and ophthalmopathy. From RNA transcripts, TCR beta CDR3 regions were amplified. A first-round RT-PCR of the TCR CDR3 used the HTBI primer set. TCRdb used MiXCR to reprocess the multiplex PCR reads, holding one entry per CDR3 protein. The sample consists of about 400,000 distinct CDR3 sequences, about 15% of them appearing once. The specimen sequenced was blood. These receptors came from a woman younger than 45 with Graves' hyperthyroidism.

This clonotype was observed a few times. One junction end disagrees with the germline gene, perhaps due to a read error. The V call is TRBV5-1, the J call TRBJ2-4, with D possibly TRBD2 on 6 matching bases. Looked up from germline, CDR1 is SGHRS and CDR2 is YFSETQ. This CDR3 has 14 amino acids. The CDR3 DNA follows: TGTGCCAGCAGCGGCGGGACCCTCAAAAACATTCAGTACTTC. Protein sequence: CASSGGTLKNIQYF. Combining the CDR3 with reference TRBV5-1 and TRBJ2-4 gives the whole variable domain KAGVTQTPRYLIKTRGQQVTLSCSPISGHRSVSWYQQTPGQGLQFLFEYFSETQRNKGNFPGRFSGRQFSNSRSEMNVSTLELGDSALYLCASSGGTLKNIQYFGAGTRLSVL.

This clonotype was counted many times. This chain connects TRBV6-2 or TRBV6-3 to TRBJ1-1; D call uncertain. Trimming left V 4 bases short and J 1 base short, with 13 bases between. CDR3 length: 15 amino acids. Germline CDR1 is MNHEY and CDR2 is SVGEGT. The CDR3 spells CASSSFSDRNTEAFF. The DNA for the CDR3 is TGTGCCAGCAGTTCCTTTTCGGACCGGAACACTGAAGCTTTCTTT.

This clonotype was counted ten times or more. The chain couples TRBV5-1 to TRBJ1-6; D possibly corresponds to TRBD1 (5 bases). Germline V lookup: CDR1 SGHRS, CDR2 YFSETQ. The CDR3 totals 15 residues. V was trimmed by 4 bases and J by 10 bases, leaving 18 bases between them. The DNA for the CDR3 is TGCGCCAGCAGCACTACGGCGGGGACGGAGTCACCCCTCCACTTT. Translating gives CASSTTAGTESPLHF.

This clonotype showed up many times. This sequence joins TRBV7-2 and TRBJ2-5; D unclear. V was shortened by 2 bases and J by 5 bases, with 3 bases between the two germline ends. The length of the CDR3 is 11 residues. The germline CDR1 and CDR2 sequences are SGHTA and FQGNSA. The CDR3 DNA is TGTGCCAGCAGCTTATATGAGACCCAGTACTTC. Translated: CASSLYETQYF.

Note on this clonotype: Possible read error: a much larger clone is one base away. The chain links TRBV6-2 or TRBV6-3 to TRBJ1-5; possibly TRBD1 for D (6 bases). The germline V gene has CDR1 MNHEY and CDR2 SVGEGT. This CDR3 is 16 amino acids long. CDR3 sequence: CASSYVVGGSSQPQHF. CDR3 bases: TGTGCCAGCAGTTATGTCGTAGGGGGTAGCAGTCAGCCCCAGCATTTT.

This clonotype was observed a handful of times. V and J are TRBV3-1 and TRBJ2-3; the D call may be TRBD1 or TRBD2 (5 bases each). The V gene's germline CDR1 is LGHDT and CDR2 YNNKEL (reference sequence). V was pared by 5 bases and J by 2 bases, with 11 bases between. The CDR3 contains 14 residues. The CDR3 is CASSRDLHTDTQYF. Here the CDR3 DNA reads TGTGCCAGCAGCAGGGACCTACACACAGATACGCAGTATTTT.

The table lists this clonotype with a few counts. The chain uses TRBV24-1 and TRBJ2-5; tentatively, D is TRBD2 (5 bases). Germline V gene lookup returns CDR1 KGHDR and CDR2 SFDVKD. The CDR3 has 14 residues. The V end was cut by 0 bases, the J end by 5 bases, with 9 bases between. The CDR3 nucleotides read TGTGCCACCAGTGATTTGAATCGCGGGGAGACCCAGTACTTC. It codes for CATSDLNRGETQYF.

This clonotype has just a few counts. The chain has TRBV14 and TRBJ2-2, with D tentatively TRBD1 (6 bases). The CDR3 has 19 amino acids. The V gene lost 0 bases and the J gene lost 0 bases, with 17 bases spanning the gap. Germline CDR1 and CDR2: SGHDN and FVKESK. CDR3 sequence: CASSQEPAGVLANTGELFF. Here the CDR3 DNA reads TGTGCCAGCAGCCAAGAACCGGCAGGGGTGCTCGCGAACACCGGGGAGCTGTTTTTT.

The V call is TRBV6-9, the J call TRBJ2-2; D is unresolved. The CDR3 is made up of 11 amino acids. Germline V gives CDR1 MNHGY, CDR2 SVAAGI. Deletions cut 7 bases from V and 8 bases from J, with 8 bases between. CDR3 loop: CASTYLGELFF. The DNA for the CDR3 is TGTGCCAGCACCTATTTAGGGGAGCTGTTTTTT.

This clonotype was seen repeatedly, ten times or more. This rearrangement joins TRBV6-1 to TRBJ2-1, with D tentatively TRBD1 (6 bases). This CDR3 has 15 residues. Trimming pared 2 bases from V and 9 bases from J, leaving 17 bases between. Germline V gene sequence: CDR1 MNHNS, CDR2 SASEGT. Here the CDR3 reads CASSESGASLGEQFF. The CDR3 region has the DNA TGTGCCAGCAGTGAATCAGGGGCCTCCCTCGGTGAGCAGTTCTTC.

Of note for this clonotype: This may stem from a read error, because a much larger clone lies one nucleotide away. V and J are TRBV27 and TRBJ2-7; 7 bases fit TRBD1. V lost 2 bases and J lost 6; bases outside the gene matches: 7. There are 14 residues in the CDR3. Per germline, CDR1 MNHEY and CDR2 SMNVEV (reference sequence). CDR3 sequence: CASSLGQGVREQYF. The CDR3 region has the DNA TGTGCCAGCAGTTTAGGGCAGGGGGTCCGCGAGCAGTACTTC.

This clonotype was seen ten or more times. The rearrangement joins TRBV3-1 to TRBJ1-1; D call uncertain. The CDR3 is 14 amino acids. V was cut by 1 base and J by 6 bases, with 12 bases left in between. Germline loops: CDR1 LGHDT, CDR2 YNNKEL (reference sequence). The CDR3 loop is CASSQGVEWSEAFF. CDR3 DNA: TGTGCCAGCAGCCAAGGGGTCGAGTGGTCTGAAGCTTTCTTT.

Only a few counts were recorded for this clonotype. The genes are TRBV7-3 and TRBJ2-1; 12 nucleotides align to TRBD2. This CDR3 comprises 18 residues. The V segment lost 5 bases and the J segment 6 bases; nucleotides outside the gene matches: 14. CDR1 and CDR2 from the germline V gene are SGHTA and FQGTGA. CDR3 bases: TGTGCCAGCAGCCCCGCCCCCCCACTAGCGGGAGGCTCCAATGAGCAGTTCTTC. Amino acids: CASSPAPPLAGGSNEQFF.

Comment on this clonotype: A much larger clone sits a single nucleotide away, making a read error possible. The V and J genes are TRBV20-1 and TRBJ2-1; perhaps TRBD2 as D (6 bases). The length of the CDR3 is 14 residues. Germline V lookup: CDR1 DFQATT, CDR2 SNEGSKA (reference sequence). The CDR3 region is CSARAGVSYSEQFF. DNA of the CDR3: TGCAGTGCTAGAGCGGGGGTCTCCTACAGTGAGCAGTTCTTC.

In its sample, this clonotype was seen many times. The chain carries TRBV2 and TRBJ2-1, with 9 bases that match TRBD2. The germline CDR1 and CDR2 sequences are SNHLY and FYNNEI. The CDR3 spans 14 residues. Unmatched junction bases numbered 7, after V lost 7 bases and J lost 6 bases. The CDR3 is CASKLAGVGNEQFF. The CDR3 DNA reads TGTGCCAGCAAGTTAGCGGGAGTGGGCAATGAGCAGTTCTTC.

This clonotype came up many times. J is TRBJ2-1 and V is TRBV18; 7 bases map to TRBD2. Germline V gene data show CDR1 as KGHSH and CDR2 as LQKENI. The CDR3 is 18 amino acids. Losses at the gene ends were 0 bases for V and 7 bases for J; bases not matched to a gene: 15. This CDR3 is CASSPPVSTTLARNEQFF. In DNA form, the CDR3 reads TGTGCCAGCTCACCACCGGTATCCACAACACTAGCGAGGAATGAGCAGTTCTTC.

Of note for this clonotype: A read error may explain this, as a much larger clone is one base away. This chain connects TRBV9 to TRBJ1-5; 7 nucleotides align to TRBD1. Germline values: CDR1 SGDLS, CDR2 YYNGEE. The CDR3 totals 14 residues. CDR3 bases: TGTGCCCGCAGCGTAGGGACAGTCGATCAGCCCCAGCATTTT. Its protein product is CARSVGTVDQPQHF.

This clonotype was seen at least ten times. J is TRBJ2-3 and V is TRBV29-1; no definite D call. The V end lost 1 base, the J end lost 1 base, and 18 bases lay between the germline ends. CDR3 length: 17 residues. Per the germline V gene, CDR1 is SQVTM and CDR2 is ANQGSEA. The CDR3 DNA is TGCAGCGTTGAAGCCCGACCGCTAGAGATGGGCACAGATACGCAGTATTTT. Translation gives CSVEARPLEMGTDTQYF.

Concerning this clonotype itself: A much larger clone differs by one base, so this may be a read error. V and J are TRBV5-1 and TRBJ2-2; no clear D. V dropped 0 bases and J dropped 6 bases, with 9 bases sitting between them. CDR3 size: 14 residues. The V gene's germline CDR1 is SGHRS and CDR2 YFSETQ. The CDR3 protein is CASSLGPPAGELFF. In DNA form, the CDR3 reads TGCGCCAGCAGCTTGGGACCCCCGGCCGGGGAGCTGTTTTTT.

This clonotype has a count of ten or more. The chain recombines TRBV5-1 with TRBJ2-2; 9 bases map to TRBD2. V shed 5 bases and J 4 bases; nucleotides not matched to a gene: 6. This CDR3 has 15 amino acids. CDR1 and CDR2 (germline): SGHRS, YFSETQ. CDR3 DNA: TGCGCCAGCAGGAGCGCTAGCGGGACCACCGGGGAGCTGTTTTTT. Its translation: CASRSASGTTGELFF.

V usage is TRBV20-1 and J usage is TRBJ1-1; D remains unclear. The germline V and J ends were trimmed by 5 bases and 1 base, with 11 bases remaining between them. The CDR3 length is 13 residues. Germline values: CDR1 DFQATT, CDR2 SNEGSKA (reference sequence). The CDR3 sequence: CSARRVGNTEAFF. For the CDR3, the DNA is TGCAGTGCTCGAAGGGTAGGGAACACTGAAGCTTTCTTT.

In this sample, this clonotype turned up many times. The CDR3 DNA follows: TGTGCCAGCAGTTCCCAGACCGGGACAGGGTCGGCTAGGGACGGTGGAGAGCAGTACTTC. Protein: CASSSQTGTGSARDGGEQYF. The chain recombines TRBV12-3 or TRBV12-4 with TRBJ2-7; 9 bases match TRBD1. V gave up 4 bases and J gave up 7 bases; unmatched junction bases: 26. The CDR3 spans 20 residues.

The chain uses TRBV28 and TRBJ2-3, with TRBD2 matching over 7 bases. Unmatched junction bases numbered 13, after V lost 4 bases and J lost 0 bases. The V gene's germline CDR1 is MDHEN and CDR2 SYDVKM. The CDR3 spans 18 residues. The CDR3 bases are TGTGCCAGCAGTTCCACCCGATGGACTAGAAATAGCACAGATACGCAGTATTTT. Its translation is CASSSTRWTRNSTDTQYF.

Only a few counts were recorded for this clonotype. The chain couples TRBV11-1 to TRBJ2-1, with 12 bases aligning to TRBD2. Per the germline V gene, CDR1 is SGHAT and CDR2 is FQDESV (reference sequence). J gave up 1 base and V 5 bases, and 6 bases lay outside the gene matches. CDR3 length: 17 residues. The CDR3 DNA sequence: TGTGCCAGCAGCCACGGACTAGCGGGGACTTCCTACAATGAGCAGTTCTTC. This gives the protein CASSHGLAGTSYNEQFF.

The genes are TRBV5-1 and TRBJ2-5; D not certain. Per germline, CDR1 SGHRS and CDR2 YFSETQ. Trimming left V 0 bases short and J 3 bases short, with 9 bases between. This CDR3 is built from 14 residues. The CDR3 here is CASSLEPAKETQYF. The CDR3, as DNA: TGCGCCAGCAGCTTGGAGCCGGCCAAAGAGACCCAGTACTTC.

This clonotype has at least ten counts. The chain employs TRBV30 and TRBJ1-1; D is possibly TRBD1 (5 bases). CDR1 is GTSNPN, CDR2 SVGIG, per germline (reference sequence). The CDR3 extends over 16 amino acids. V shed 0 bases and J shed 2 bases, with 16 bases lying between them. CDR3 sequence reads: CAWSVRGRVVNTEAFF. Here the CDR3 DNA reads TGTGCCTGGAGTGTTCGGGGCAGGGTAGTCAACACTGAAGCTTTCTTT.

This chain joins TRBV9 and TRBJ2-2, with TRBD2 identical over 14 bases. With 0 bases clipped from V and 1 base from J, the junction kept 2 bases outside the gene matches. Germline CDR1 and CDR2: SGDLS and YYNGEE. The CDR3 extends over 18 amino acids. The CDR3 reads CASSVEGLAGVNTGELFF. CDR3 sequence (DNA): TGTGCCAGCAGCGTAGAGGGACTAGCGGGAGTGAACACCGGGGAGCTGTTTTTT.

Ten or more counts support this clonotype. The CDR3 DNA reads TGTGCCAGCAGTCGGGGCGCAGAAGCTTTCTTT. The encoded protein is CASSRGAEAFF. This rearrangement joins TRBV6-1 to TRBJ1-1; D is perhaps TRBD1 (5 bases). Germline V gene sequence: CDR1 MNHNS, CDR2 SASEGT. Trimming removed 5 bases from V and 8 bases from J, with 9 bases in between. This CDR3 spans 11 amino acids.

This clonotype was picked up many times. This sequence joins TRBV10-3 and TRBJ2-5; 7 bases line up with TRBD2. The CDR3 length is 14 residues. The J segment lost 3 bases and the V segment lost 3 bases, leaving 4 bases of the junction unmatched. Germline CDR1 is ENHRY and CDR2 is SYGVKD. The CDR3 DNA is TGTGCCATCAGTGACGGGGGGTCTAAAGAGACCCAGTACTTC. Translation: CAISDGGSKETQYF.

This clonotype was detected a few times. The chain couples TRBV20-1 to TRBJ2-7, with a possible D match to TRBD1 (6 bases). The CDR3 is made up of 15 amino acids. From germline, CDR1 is DFQATT and CDR2 SNEGSKA (reference sequence). The V end lost 0 bases, the J end lost 2 bases, and 14 bases lay between the germline ends. CDR3 residues: CSARDPGAGAYEQYF. CDR3 in DNA: TGCAGTGCTAGAGATCCAGGGGCCGGGGCCTACGAGCAGTACTTC.